Shown below are 32 T cell receptor beta chains from a single sample sequenced in a study of blood T cell repertoires in COVID-19. TCRdb keeps only in-frame clones here, not all; method: immunoSEQ multiplex PCR. The repertoire has around 130,000 clones, 84% of them found once; the top ten carry around 1.4%. Sequenced material: peripheral blood. The receptors here all came from a man in his 60s with acute or convalescent COVID-19.

V usage is TRBV30 and J usage is TRBJ1-5; 8 nucleotides line up with TRBD1. Germline-derived CDR1 and CDR2 are GTSNPN and SVGIG (reference sequence). Unmatched junction bases numbered 5, after V lost 3 bases and J lost 1 base. This CDR3 comprises 15 residues. The CDR3 spells CAWRKAGGSNQPQHF. As DNA, the CDR3 is TGTGCCTGGAGGAAAGCAGGGGGCAGCAATCAGCCCCAGCATTTT.

V gene TRBV5-5 combines with J gene TRBJ2-7; possibly TRBD1 for D (7 bases). Germline V gene sequence: CDR1 SGHKS, CDR2 YYEKEE (reference sequence). This CDR3 has 15 residues. V lost 4 bases and J lost 2, with 16 bases in between. The CDR3 DNA follows: TGTGCCAGCAGCCCAGCGGGCAGGGGGGCCTACGAGCAGTACTTC. This sequence encodes CASSPAGRGAYEQYF.

The chain couples TRBV10-3 to TRBJ1-5; D is unclear. The CDR3 runs 14 residues. Germline values: CDR1 ENHRY, CDR2 SYGVKD. V was clipped by 6 bases and J by 4 bases, with 13 bases between them. For the CDR3, the DNA is TGTGCCATCAGATCCGGCACGGGAAATCAGCCCCAGCATTTT. It encodes CAIRSGTGNQPQHF.

The rearrangement uses TRBV3-1 (or the pseudogene TRBV3-2) and TRBJ1-3, with no clear D. Germline loops: CDR1 LGHDT, CDR2 YNNKEL (reference sequence). V dropped 2 bases and J dropped 2 bases, with 4 bases sitting between them. The length of the CDR3 is 13 residues. The CDR3 reads CASSQLAGNTIYF. The CDR3 bases are TGTGCCAGCAGCCAACTAGCTGGAAACACCATATATTTT.

The chain joins TRBV5-1 to TRBJ2-3, with a possible D match to TRBD2 (6 bases). V was clipped by 5 bases and J by 2 bases, with 18 bases between them. Per germline, CDR1 SGHRS and CDR2 YFSETQ. CDR3 length: 16 amino acids. The DNA for the CDR3 is TGCGCCAGCAGTTCCATCCTTGGGACTGCCACAGATACGCAGTATTTT. Protein sequence: CASSSILGTATDTQYF.

The chain links TRBV6-1 to TRBJ1-5; D call uncertain. The V gene's germline CDR1 is MNHNS and CDR2 SASEGT. The CDR3 has 14 amino acids. Trimming removed 0 bases from V and 11 bases from J, with 14 bases in between. CDR3 region: CASSEASGEAAQHF. CDR3 sequence (DNA): TGTGCCAGCAGTGAAGCATCTGGAGAGGCGGCCCAGCATTTT.

V gene TRBV2 combines with J gene TRBJ2-3; 10 bases align to TRBD2. The CDR3 is 16 amino acids. Germline V gene data show CDR1 as SNHLY and CDR2 as FYNNEI. V gave up 7 bases and J gave up 4 bases; unmatched junction bases: 11. The CDR3 DNA follows: TGTGCCAGCACCCGCCCGGAAAGCGGGGGGGCAGATACGCAGTATTTT. It codes for CASTRPESGGADTQYF.

The gene calls are TRBV3-1 (or the pseudogene TRBV3-2) and TRBJ2-2; D might be TRBD1 (6 bases). Germline lookup yields CDR1 LGHDT and CDR2 YNNKEL (reference sequence). The V end was cut by 4 bases, the J end by 2 bases, with 11 bases between. This CDR3 is built from 15 residues. Written as DNA, the CDR3 is TGTGCCAGCAGCCCCCGGGACACAAACACCGGGGAGCTGTTTTTT. It encodes CASSPRDTNTGELFF.

The chain employs TRBV18 and TRBJ2-7, with 7 bases fitting TRBD1. V was clipped by 6 bases and J by 1 base; unmatched bases: 9. This CDR3 spans 15 amino acids. Germline V gene data show CDR1 as KGHSH and CDR2 as LQKENI. CDR3 sequence: CASSKAGTDSYEQYF. CDR3 nucleotide sequence: TGTGCCAGCTCCAAAGCCGGGACAGATTCCTACGAGCAGTACTTC.

The chain links TRBV5-1 to TRBJ2-1, with D possibly TRBD2 on 5 matching bases. Germline CDR1 is SGHRS and CDR2 is YFSETQ. V lost 6 bases and J 2 bases, leaving 18 bases between the germline ends. There are 16 residues in the CDR3. This CDR3 reads CASTYSLSATYNEQFF. As DNA, the CDR3 is TGCGCCAGCACTTATAGCCTTAGCGCTACCTACAATGAGCAGTTCTTC.

This clone was detected once. The V call is TRBV10-1, the J call TRBJ2-1; tentatively, D is TRBD2 (6 bases). The CDR3 has 15 residues. The V end was cut by 0 bases, the J end by 8 bases, with 14 bases between. Looked up from germline, CDR1 is WNHNN and CDR2 is SYGVQD (reference sequence). The CDR3 DNA follows: TGCGCCAGCAGTGAGTCGCTAGGAGGGATTGATGAGCAGTTCTTC. It encodes CASSESLGGIDEQFF.

This chain uses TRBV28 with TRBJ1-4, with TRBD1 identical over 7 bases. Unmatched junction bases numbered 9, after V lost 6 bases and J lost 5 bases. This CDR3 is built from 15 residues. Germline values: CDR1 MDHEN, CDR2 SYDVKM. CDR3 in amino acids: CASSSTGAENEKLFF. For the CDR3, the DNA is TGTGCCAGCAGCTCAACAGGGGCTGAAAATGAAAAACTGTTTTTT.

This clone was observed a handful of times. Other nucleotide sequences from this sample produce the same CDR3. V usage is TRBV9 and J usage is TRBJ2-2, with 9 bases matching TRBD2. The J segment lost 3 bases and the V segment lost 2 bases, leaving 8 bases of the junction unmatched. The CDR3 extends over 17 amino acids. Per germline, CDR1 SGDLS and CDR2 YYNGEE. The chain's CDR3 is CASSVIAGGPDTGELFF. CDR3 nucleotides: TGTGCCAGCAGCGTCATCGCGGGGGGGCCGGACACCGGGGAGCTGTTTTTT.

The chain carries TRBV7-5 and TRBJ2-5; the listed D gene, TRBD1, was not tested against the DNA. TRBV7-5 is listed as a pseudogene. This CDR3 region has 15 residues. CDR3 sequence (DNA): TGTGTCAGAAGCTTAAGTGGGCCTGCGCAAGAGACCCAGTACTTC. Residues: CVRSLSGPAQETQYF.

V gene TRBV4-1 combines with J gene TRBJ2-7; TRBD1 agrees at 10 bases. The CDR3 is 15 amino acids. Losses at the gene ends were 2 bases for V and 3 bases for J; bases not matched to a gene: 4. CDR1 MGHRA and CDR2 YSYEKL come from the germline V gene. The CDR3 reads CASSQIGTGDYEQYF. For the CDR3, the DNA is TGCGCCAGCAGCCAAATAGGGACAGGGGACTACGAGCAGTACTTC.

The chain joins TRBV7-7 to TRBJ2-1; 8 nucleotides match TRBD2. CDR1 and CDR2 (germline): SSHAT, FNYEAQ (reference sequence). CDR3 length: 15 residues. The junction had 7 bases not matched to a gene; V was cut back by 4 bases and J by 5 bases. In nucleotides, the CDR3 is TGTGCCAGCAGCTCTGGGACTAGTCCCCACAATGAGCAGTTCTTC. This translates into CASSSGTSPHNEQFF.

The chain carries TRBV12-3 or TRBV12-4 and TRBJ2-7, with D unresolved. The V end was cut by 3 bases, the J end by 6 bases, with 9 bases between. The CDR3 runs to 12 residues. The CDR3 DNA reads TGTGCCAGCAGTTTCGTCTTCTCCGAGCAGTACTTC. It specifies CASSFVFSEQYF.

V and J are TRBV5-1 and TRBJ1-1; D unresolved. This CDR3 has 14 residues. Trimming shortened V by 1 base and J by 6 bases, and 13 bases separated the two germline ends. Per the germline V gene, CDR1 is SGHRS and CDR2 is YFSETQ. The CDR3 DNA reads TGCGCCAGCAGCTTGCAGGAGGGAAGTCCTGAAGCTTTCTTT. Its translation: CASSLQEGSPEAFF.

The rearrangement links TRBV4-1 to TRBJ2-6; tentatively, D is TRBD1 (6 bases). The CDR3 totals 17 residues. The V end lost 5 bases, the J end lost 0 bases, and 14 bases lay between the germline ends. The germline gives CDR1 MGHRA, CDR2 YSYEKL. This chain's CDR3 is CASSSTGIGSGANVLTF. The CDR3 DNA reads as TGCGCCAGCAGCTCCACAGGGATAGGCTCTGGGGCCAACGTCCTGACTTTC.

The CDR3 sequence: CASTFSGLPNTGELFF. The CDR3 nucleotides are TGTGCCAGTACCTTTAGCGGACTCCCAAACACCGGGGAGCTGTTTTTT. This chain links TRBV19 with TRBJ2-2, with D perhaps matching TRBD2 (6 bases). The CDR3 extends over 16 amino acids. Trimming left V 7 bases short and J 2 bases short, with 17 bases between. CDR1 LNHDA and CDR2 SQIVND come from the germline V gene (reference sequence). The variable domain in full, completed from reference TRBV19 and TRBJ2-2, reads DGGITQSPKYLFRKEGQNVTLSCEQNLNHDAMYWYRQDPGQGLRLIYYSQIVNDFQKGDIAEGYSVSREKKESFPLTVTSAQKNPTAFYLCASTFSGLPNTGELFFGEGSRLTVL.

V is TRBV12-3 or TRBV12-4 and J is TRBJ2-7; D unclear. Trimming removed 2 bases at V and 7 bases at J, with 9 bases between. The CDR3 is 12 amino acids. The CDR3 is CASSLTEYEQYF. In DNA, the CDR3 is TGTGCCAGCAGTTTAACGGAGTATGAGCAGTACTTC.

V gene TRBV18 combines with J gene TRBJ2-1; D call uncertain. The CDR3 covers 11 residues. Between the trimmed V and J ends, which lost 3 bases and 8 bases, there was a span of 5 bases. In germline, CDR1 is KGHSH, CDR2 LQKENI. The CDR3 DNA follows: TGTGCCAGCTCACCCTCGGATGAGCAGTTCTTC. This codes for CASSPSDEQFF.

The chain combines TRBV11-2 with TRBJ2-7; no definite D call. The V and J ends lost 0 bases and 3 bases respectively, with 6 bases between them. The CDR3 loop spans 13 amino acids. CDR1 is SGHAT and CDR2 is FQNNGV in the germline V gene. The DNA of the CDR3 is TGTGCCAGCAGCTTAGATTGGAGCTACGAGCAGTACTTC. It translates to CASSLDWSYEQYF. Looking up the rest from reference TRBV11-2 and TRBJ2-7 gives the full variable domain: EAGVAQSPRYKIIEKRQSVAFWCNPISGHATLYWYQQILGQGPKLLIQFQNNGVVDDSQLPKDRFSAERLKGVDSTLKIQPAKLEDSAVYLCASSLDWSYEQYFGPGTRLTVT.

This clone showed up just once. The V gene is TRBV6-6, the J gene TRBJ1-3; no reliable D call. Germline CDR1 reads MNHNY; CDR2 reads SVGAGI (reference sequence). CDR3 length equals 14 residues. The V end lost 6 bases, the J end lost 4 bases, and 13 bases lay between the germline ends. CDR3 DNA sequence: TGTGCCAGCAGCCGCGGAGGAGGCGGAAACACCATATATTTT. It codes for CASSRGGGGNTIYF.

This chain links TRBV30 with TRBJ2-7, with 9 bases aligning to TRBD1. The germline CDR1 and CDR2 sequences are GTSNPN and SVGIG (reference sequence). The CDR3 is 14 amino acids. The V gene end was trimmed by 3 bases and the J gene end by 5 bases; junction bases not matched to a gene: 8. The CDR3 protein is CAWRAGTGLHEQYF. As DNA, the CDR3 is TGTGCCTGGAGGGCCGGGACAGGGTTACACGAGCAGTACTTC.

The gene calls are TRBV19 and TRBJ1-5; D call uncertain. The CDR3 length is 11 residues. The germline V gene has CDR1 LNHDA and CDR2 SQIVND (reference sequence). The V and J ends lost 3 bases and 9 bases respectively, with 6 bases between them. In DNA form, the CDR3 reads TGTGCCAGTAGTATCGAGGGGCCCCAGCATTTT. Translation gives CASSIEGPQHF.

The CDR3 loop reads CATSKRLAGDNNEQFF. CDR3 sequence (DNA): TGTGCCACCAGCAAACGACTAGCGGGAGACAACAATGAGCAGTTCTTC. The V and J genes are TRBV15 and TRBJ2-1; 12 positions agree with TRBD2. CDR1 LNHNV and CDR2 YYDKDF come from the germline V gene (reference sequence). This CDR3 contains 16 residues. The junction had 6 bases not matched to a gene; V was cut back by 4 bases and J by 5 bases. Using reference TRBV15 and TRBJ2-1 for the parts outside the CDR3, the full variable domain is DAMVIQNPRYQVTQFGKPVTLSCSQTLNHNVMYWYQQKSSQAPKLLFHYYDKDFNNEADTPDNFQSRRPNTSFCFLDIRSPGLGDTAMYLCATSKRLAGDNNEQFFGPGTRLTVL.

The genes are TRBV6-5 and TRBJ1-3, with D hard to call. The germline V gene has CDR1 MNHEY and CDR2 SVGAGI. The CDR3 is 15 residues long. Trimming left V 7 bases short and J 0 bases short, with 13 bases between. The CDR3 nucleotides are TGTGCCAGCACCCTCGCAGGCGACTCTGGAAACACCATATATTTT. Encoded protein: CASTLAGDSGNTIYF.

V gene TRBV9 combines with J gene TRBJ2-1; 14 nucleotides line up with TRBD2. Trimming removed 4 bases from V and 5 bases from J; junction bases left unmatched: 17. This CDR3 comprises 20 residues. Germline V gene data show CDR1 as SGDLS and CDR2 as YYNGEE. The CDR3 coding sequence is TGTGCCAGCAGCTCCCTAGAACGGGGACTAGCGGGAGATAGTAACAATGAGCAGTTCTTC. Residues: CASSSLERGLAGDSNNEQFF.

The chain employs TRBV29-1 and TRBJ1-5; 9 bases are shared with TRBD1. Losses at the gene ends were 6 bases for V and 3 bases for J; bases not matched to a gene: 6. The length of the CDR3 is 14 residues. Germline values: CDR1 SQVTM, CDR2 ANQGSEA. In nucleotides, the CDR3 is TGCAGCGTAAAGGGACAGGGAAACAATCAGCCCCAGCATTTT. Translation gives CSVKGQGNNQPQHF.

This chain joins TRBV7-3 and TRBJ1-6, with D maybe TRBD1 (6 bases). Germline-derived CDR1 and CDR2 are SGHTA and FQGTGA. The V end lost 6 bases, the J end lost 4 bases, and 19 bases lay between the germline ends. The CDR3 sequence is 17 residues long. CDR3 in amino acids: CASSSSQGPYYNSPLHF. The CDR3, as DNA: TGTGCCAGCAGTTCGTCCCAGGGGCCTTATTATAATTCACCCCTCCACTTT.

The chain has TRBV7-9 and TRBJ2-7, with TRBD2 matching 12 bases. Germline V gives CDR1 SEHNR, CDR2 FQNEAQ (reference sequence). There are 15 residues in the CDR3. With V trimmed by 4 bases and J by 2 bases, 3 bases remained unmatched. The CDR3 region is CASSYGLAGTYEQYF. Here the CDR3 DNA reads TGTGCCAGCAGCTACGGACTAGCGGGGACCTACGAGCAGTACTTC.